A single TCR beta chain is shown here with its context. This table comes from immunoSEQ multiplex PCR, and its TCRdb copy is limited to in-frame clones, with some not included. This table holds a few hundred thousand clones, about 90% found once. This CDR3 spans 14 amino acids. The V gene's germline CDR1 is SGDLS and CDR2 YYNGEE. The V end was cut by 3 bases, the J end by 2 bases, with 9 bases between. The sample is drawn from a study of blood T cell repertoires in COVID-19. Study overall: T cells, B-cell-depleted T cells, or PBMCs provided the cDNA or gDNA that served as material.

The rearrangement links TRBV9 to TRBJ1-3; no reliable D call. The clonotype comes from a man between 18 and 35 years old who had recovered from COVID-19. The sample taken for sequencing was peripheral blood. Here the CDR3 reads CASSAVPTGNTIYF. The CDR3 nucleotides are TGTGCCAGCAGCGCCGTCCCTACTGGAAACACCATATATTTT.